The following is a T cell receptor beta chain sequence with its context. Its specificity is unknown. The CDR3 spans 17 residues. The V gene lost 3 bases and the J gene lost 3 bases, with 21 bases spanning the gap. Germline V gene data show CDR1 as SGHDN and CDR2 as FVKESK. The sample belongs to a study of a mutant IDH1 vaccine in newly diagnosed glioma. As for the study in general: Mean patient age was about 40 years; around 60% were male and approximately 40% female. The earlier regimen, radiotherapy, temozolomide, or both, was most often both.

The assay was immunoSEQ multiplex PCR, and TCRdb's table has in-frame clones only and misses some. The sample consists of tens of thousands of clones, about four fifths of them appearing once. As to time point: week 35, safety follow-up. Vaccinated patients received 300 ug of mutant IDH1 20-mer peptide per dose, with topical imiquimod. The chain combines TRBV14 with TRBJ2-7, with unresolved D. Source: PBMCs, taken from a glioma patient whose treatment included an IDH1 peptide vaccine. The TCR comes from a woman between 18 and 29 years old with glioma. The CDR3 nucleotides are TGTGCCAGCAGCCAGATCCTGCCGTTGGACGGGCGCTACGAGCAGTACTTC. Its translation is CASSQILPLDGRYEQYF.